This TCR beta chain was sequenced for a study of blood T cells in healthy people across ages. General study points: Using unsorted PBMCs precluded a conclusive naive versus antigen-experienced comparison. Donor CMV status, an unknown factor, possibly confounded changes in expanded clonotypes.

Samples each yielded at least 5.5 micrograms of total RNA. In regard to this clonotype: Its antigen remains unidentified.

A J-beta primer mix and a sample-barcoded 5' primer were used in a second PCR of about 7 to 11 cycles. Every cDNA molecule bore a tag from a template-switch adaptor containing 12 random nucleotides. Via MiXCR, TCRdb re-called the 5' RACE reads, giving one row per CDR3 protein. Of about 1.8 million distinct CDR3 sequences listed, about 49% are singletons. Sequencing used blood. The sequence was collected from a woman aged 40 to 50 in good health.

Here the CDR3 DNA reads TGTGCCAGCAGTTTATACGTCGAAGCCTATGGCTACACCTTC. It encodes CASSLYVEAYGYTF. The chain links TRBV28 to TRBJ1-2, with D uncertain. CDR3 length: 14 residues. V lost 1 base and J 4 bases, leaving 10 bases between the germline ends. Germline CDR1 MDHEN, CDR2 SYDVKM.